The present entry profiles one T cell receptor beta chain with its context. Antigen specificity is unknown. Researchers ran the PCR with 60 Vbeta and 13 Jbeta primers. Data came from immunoSEQ multiplex PCR; TCRdb stores just in-frame clones and leaves some out. The repertoire holds 110,000 or so clones, with under 85% as singletons. This sample is drawn from a study of cytomegalovirus exposure and HLA in healthy donors. Study-wide findings and caveats: What a later analysis reportedly showed was that an Asian-associated ancestry cluster had fewer N-insertions than the approximately 720-donor mean. Roughly uniform depth of sequencing across donors was assumed in presence/absence analyses.

The length of the CDR3 is 13 residues. Germline loops: CDR1 SGHTA, CDR2 FQGNSA. With 4 bases removed from V and 10 bases from J, the gap between germline ends came to 13 bases. Sample: PBMCs. V and J are TRBV7-2 and TRBJ1-4; no definite D call. This clonotype originated in a man aged 25 to 40 in good health and CMV-seronegative. This chain's CDR3 is CASSSEMTGKLFF. DNA of the CDR3: TGTGCCAGCAGCTCAGAAATGACTGGAAAACTGTTTTTT.